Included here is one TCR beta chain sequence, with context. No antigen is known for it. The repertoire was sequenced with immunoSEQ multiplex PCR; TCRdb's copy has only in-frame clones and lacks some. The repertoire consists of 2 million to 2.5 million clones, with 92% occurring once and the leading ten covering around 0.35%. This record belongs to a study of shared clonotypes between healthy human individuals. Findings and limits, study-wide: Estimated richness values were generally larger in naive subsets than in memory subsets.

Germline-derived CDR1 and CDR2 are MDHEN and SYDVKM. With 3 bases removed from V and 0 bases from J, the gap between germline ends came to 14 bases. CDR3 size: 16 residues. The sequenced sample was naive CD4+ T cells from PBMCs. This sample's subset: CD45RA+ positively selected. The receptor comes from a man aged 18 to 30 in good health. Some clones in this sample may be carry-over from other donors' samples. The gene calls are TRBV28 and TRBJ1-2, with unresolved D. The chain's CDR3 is CASSFFGWIPNYGYTF. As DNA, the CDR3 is TGTGCCAGCAGTTTCTTCGGCTGGATCCCTAACTATGGCTACACCTTC.